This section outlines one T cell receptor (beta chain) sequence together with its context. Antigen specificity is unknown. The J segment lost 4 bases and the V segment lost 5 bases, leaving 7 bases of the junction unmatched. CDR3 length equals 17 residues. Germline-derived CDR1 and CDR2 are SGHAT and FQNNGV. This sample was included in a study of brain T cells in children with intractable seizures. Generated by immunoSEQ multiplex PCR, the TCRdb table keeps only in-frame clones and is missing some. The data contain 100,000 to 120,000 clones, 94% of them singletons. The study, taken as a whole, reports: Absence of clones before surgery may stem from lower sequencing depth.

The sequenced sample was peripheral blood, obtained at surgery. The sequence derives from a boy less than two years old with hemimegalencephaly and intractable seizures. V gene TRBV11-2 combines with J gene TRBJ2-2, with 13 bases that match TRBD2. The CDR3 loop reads CASSILAGGQITGELFF. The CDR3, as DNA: TGTGCCAGCAGCATACTAGCGGGAGGGCAGATCACCGGGGAGCTGTTTTTT.